This T cell receptor (beta chain) originates from a study of T cell changes during pregnancy in multiple sclerosis. Clones were sequenced by immunoSEQ multiplex PCR, and TCRdb holds only the in-frame ones, with some missing. The sample shows almost 55,000 clones, around nine tenths of them seen only once. The CDR3 consists of 14 residues. Trimming cost V 7 bases and J 7 bases, with 16 bases left between them. The V gene's germline CDR1 is MNHEY and CDR2 SMNVEV (reference sequence). The source of this sequence is a female donor with multiple sclerosis, enrolled in a pregnancy study. This material consisted of CD8+ T cells from peripheral blood mononuclear cells, taken before pregnancy. The V gene is TRBV27, the J gene TRBJ1-4; D might be TRBD1 (6 bases). The CDR3 DNA sequence: TGTGCCAGCACCGGAGGGGGGGCAGGTGAAAAACTGTTTTTT. Translation: CASTGGGAGEKLFF. The full variable domain, completed using reference TRBV27 and TRBJ1-4, is EAQVTQNPRYLITVTGKKLTVTCSQNMNHEYMSWYRQDPGLGLRQIYYSMNVEVTDKGDVPEGYKVSRKEKRNFPLILESPSPNQTSLYFCASTGGGAGEKLFFGSGTQLSVL.